This T cell receptor beta chain was identified during a study of blood T cell repertoires in COVID-19. In the study overall: Acute and convalescent COVID-19 samples came from the United States, Italy and Spain.

Authors' processing steps: Estimation of nucleated cell counts was performed using reference gene primer amplification. The protocol was immunoSEQ multiplex PCR, while the TCRdb copy is restricted to in-frame clones and leaves out a portion. V, J and clone size are those of that table, while D and trimming were read from the DNA. Found here are tens of thousands of clones, 70% to 80% of them singletons; the top ten hold about half. V lost 0 bases, J lost 6 bases, and 9 bases lay in between. This CDR3 region has 13 residues. Germline V gene lookup returns CDR1 SGHRS and CDR2 YFSETQ. Sequenced input: peripheral blood. The rearrangement joins TRBV5-1 to TRBJ1-1; TRBD1 might be the D (5 bases). The sequence derives from a human donor in a cohort sampled during active COVID-19. CDR3 region: CASSLARGSEAFF. The CDR3 DNA reads TGCGCCAGCAGCTTGGCCCGGGGGTCTGAAGCTTTCTTT.